Below, 13 T cell receptor beta chains from the same sample are listed, as sequenced in a study of a mutant IDH1 vaccine in newly diagnosed glioma. This sample's time point: baseline, week 1 (first vaccination visit). Treatment denoted: pre-vaccination baseline after standard-of-care therapy. Data came from immunoSEQ multiplex PCR; TCRdb stores just in-frame clones and leaves some out. The table records 85,000 to 100,000 clones, around nine tenths of them present only once. The sequencing here drew on PBMCs, taken from a glioma patient treated with radiotherapy, temozolomide or both. These receptors all stem from a woman between 50 and 59 years old with glioma.

V and J are TRBV6-1 and TRBJ2-7; perhaps D is TRBD1 or TRBD2 (5 bases each). The CDR3 totals 15 residues. Trimming shortened V by 2 bases and J by 2 bases, and 13 bases separated the two germline ends. Germline CDR1 and CDR2: MNHNS and SASEGT. DNA of the CDR3: TGTGCCAGCAGTGAAATGGGGGAAAGGACCTACGAGCAGTACTTC. This translates into CASSEMGERTYEQYF.

The rearrangement links TRBV6-1 to TRBJ1-3, with D hard to call. V lost 1 base and J lost 0, with 10 bases in between. This CDR3 spans 16 amino acids. In germline, CDR1 is MNHNS, CDR2 SASEGT. The CDR3 DNA follows: TGTGCCAGCAGTGAAGGGCACCTTAACTCTGGAAACACCATATATTTT. This translates into CASSEGHLNSGNTIYF.

V is TRBV7-6 and J is TRBJ1-5; D gene ambiguous. The CDR3 covers 13 residues. Germline CDR1 SGHVS, CDR2 FNYEAQ. Trimming pared 0 bases from V and 7 bases from J, leaving 7 bases between. The CDR3 nucleotides are TGTGCCAGCAGCTTAGCTGAGGGCCAGCCCCAGCATTTT. Translated, it gives CASSLAEGQPQHF. Filled out from reference TRBV7-6 and TRBJ1-5, the complete variable domain reads GAGVSQSPRYKVTKRGQDVALRCDPISGHVSLYWYRQALGQGPEFLTYFNYEAQQDKSGLPNDRFSAERPEGSISTLTIQRTEQRDSAMYRCASSLAEGQPQHFGDGTRLSIL.

This chain uses TRBV6-5 with TRBJ2-7; D is undetermined. This CDR3 contains 14 residues. CDR1 and CDR2 from the germline V gene are MNHEY and SVGAGI. V was pared by 0 bases and J by 7 bases, with 13 bases between. The CDR3 bases are TGTGCCAGCAGTTACTCCAGGCGCGTACGGGAGCAGTACTTC. It codes for CASSYSRRVREQYF.

The V call is TRBV9, the J call TRBJ2-1; 10 positions agree with TRBD2. The CDR3 sequence is 16 residues long. The ends lost 0 bases at V and 9 bases at J; junction bases unmatched: 9. Germline loops: CDR1 SGDLS, CDR2 YYNGEE. The CDR3 DNA is TGTGCCAGCAGCGTAGACATACTAGCGGGGTTTATTGAGCAGTTCTTC. Translation: CASSVDILAGFIEQFF.

This chain uses TRBV29-1 with TRBJ2-3; D not certain. Germline CDR1 reads SQVTM; CDR2 reads ANQGSEA. The CDR3 loop spans 21 amino acids. The V end was cut by 3 bases, the J end by 0 bases, with 31 bases between. Here the CDR3 DNA reads TGCAGCGTTGAGTCTGTATCTCCTATAGGACGGGCCGATTCTAGCACAGATACGCAGTATTTT. Protein: CSVESVSPIGRADSSTDTQYF.

The chain carries TRBV4-2 and TRBJ2-7; D not resolved. The germline CDR1 and CDR2 sequences are LGHNA and YNFKEQ. The length of the CDR3 is 13 residues. The V gene lost 0 bases and the J gene lost 3 bases, with 6 bases spanning the gap. CDR3 coding DNA: TGTGCCAGCAGCCAAGACGTCCACTACGAGCAGTACTTC. Translated: CASSQDVHYEQYF.

V is TRBV5-1 and J is TRBJ2-2, with TRBD1 matching over 9 bases. The V segment lost 2 bases and the J segment 4 bases; nucleotides outside the gene matches: 6. Germline CDR1 reads SGHRS; CDR2 reads YFSETQ. This CDR3 has 16 amino acids. Written as DNA, the CDR3 is TGCGCCAGCAGCTTAAGGACAGGGGCGGGCACCGGGGAGCTGTTTTTT. Translation gives CASSLRTGAGTGELFF.

The chain employs TRBV6-5 and TRBJ2-5, with 11 nucleotides matching TRBD1. CDR1 MNHEY and CDR2 SVGAGI come from the germline V gene. CDR3 length: 15 residues. The V and J ends lost 0 bases and 4 bases, in that order; junction bases with no gene match: 1. CDR3 sequence: CASSYSGTGGETQYF. The CDR3 region has the DNA TGTGCCAGCAGTTACTCGGGGACAGGGGGAGAGACCCAGTACTTC.

J is TRBJ1-2 and V is TRBV2, with D unresolved. Trimming left V 3 bases short and J 4 bases short, with 9 bases between. Germline CDR1 and CDR2: SNHLY and FYNNEI. CDR3 length equals 13 residues. The CDR3 reads CASSDGPIYGYTF. In DNA, the CDR3 is TGTGCCAGCAGTGATGGACCTATCTATGGCTACACCTTC.

The chain recombines TRBV5-1 with TRBJ2-7; perhaps TRBD1 as D (6 bases). This CDR3 is built from 15 residues. The V end was cut by 3 bases, the J end by 0 bases, with 13 bases between. The germline V gene has CDR1 SGHRS and CDR2 YFSETQ. The CDR3 sequence: CASSSWTVSSYEQYF. CDR3 bases: TGCGCCAGCAGCTCCTGGACAGTTAGCTCCTACGAGCAGTACTTC.

The chain is built from TRBV25-1 and TRBJ1-3; D ambiguous. Looked up from germline, CDR1 is MGHDK and CDR2 is SYGVNS. CDR3 length equals 11 residues. V was clipped by 8 bases and J by 4 bases, with 6 bases between them. CDR3 residues: CASRSGNTIYF. CDR3 sequence (DNA): TGTGCCAGCCGCAGCGGAAACACCATATATTTT.

V gene TRBV5-1 combines with J gene TRBJ2-2; perhaps D is TRBD1 or TRBD2 (5 bases each). V was pared by 3 bases and J by 5 bases, with 17 bases between. CDR1 and CDR2 from the germline V gene are SGHRS and YFSETQ. The CDR3 totals 16 residues. Here the CDR3 reads CASSSPGAQRTGELFF. CDR3 bases: TGCGCCAGCAGCTCACCCGGGGCACAGAGGACCGGGGAGCTGTTTTTT.